These 28 T cell receptor beta chains were all obtained from the same sample, sequenced in a study of identical twins. TCRdb re-called the 5' RACE reads through MiXCR, storing one row per CDR3 protein. Among 1,800,000 or so distinct CDR3 sequences listed, about 30% were seen once. The sample was cord blood. The source is a newborn girl in good health.

This chain connects TRBV2 to TRBJ2-3; 7 nucleotides match TRBD1. The germline V gene encodes CDR1 SNHLY and CDR2 FYNNEI. V gave up 3 bases and J gave up 6 bases; unmatched junction bases: 6. The CDR3 contains 14 residues. CDR3 nucleotide sequence: TGTGCCAGCAGTGACGGACAGGTAGAGGATACGCAGTATTTT. Its protein product is CASSDGQVEDTQYF.

This clonotype is a singleton in its sample. The chain joins TRBV5-6 to TRBJ2-5; D tentatively fits TRBD1 or TRBD2 (5 bases each). The V end was cut by 1 base, the J end by 11 bases, with 18 bases between. The CDR3 runs 14 residues. CDR1 and CDR2 from the germline V gene are SGHDT and YYEEEE. CDR3 loop: CASSLWDGTNEQYF. The CDR3 bases are TGTGCCAGCAGCTTGTGGGACGGGACCAATGAGCAGTACTTC.

V and J are TRBV14 and TRBJ2-3, with 8 bases that match TRBD2. This CDR3 is 17 amino acids long. Germline loops: CDR1 SGHDN, CDR2 FVKESK. Trimming took 1 base from V and 3 from J; bases not matched to a gene: 9. The CDR3: CASSQGGSSGRTDTQYF. The DNA of the CDR3 is TGTGCCAGCAGCCAAGGAGGCAGCAGCGGGAGAACAGATACGCAGTATTTT.

In its sample, this clonotype was seen once. The chain is built from TRBV3-1 and TRBJ1-2, with TRBD1 matching over 7 bases. V gave up 0 bases and J gave up 0 bases; unmatched junction bases: 10. Germline V lookup: CDR1 LGHDT, CDR2 YNNKEL (reference sequence). This CDR3 is built from 18 residues. The CDR3 reads CASSQEADRADTNYGYTF. CDR3 nucleotide sequence: TGTGCCAGCAGCCAAGAGGCCGACAGGGCAGACACTAACTATGGCTACACCTTC.

This clonotype was counted only a few times. The gene calls are TRBV3-1 and TRBJ2-1; 8 bases match TRBD1. The CDR3 is 13 residues long. V gave up 4 bases and J gave up 8 bases; unmatched junction bases: 4. The germline CDR1 and CDR2 sequences are LGHDT and YNNKEL (reference sequence). CDR3 sequence: CASSRLQGDEQFF. Written as DNA, the CDR3 is TGTGCCAGCAGCCGACTACAGGGGGATGAGCAGTTCTTC.

This clonotype has more than one count but fewer than ten. The chain is built from TRBV24-1 and TRBJ2-1, with 7 bases aligning to TRBD2. This CDR3 spans 14 amino acids. Germline CDR1 KGHDR, CDR2 SFDVKD. V was clipped by 4 bases and J by 10 bases; unmatched bases: 9. The CDR3 loop reads CATSDPILTSEQFF. The CDR3, as DNA: TGTGCCACCAGTGACCCGATACTGACTAGCGAGCAGTTCTTC.

There are many counts of this clonotype. DNA of the CDR3: TGTGCCAGCAGTCCCCCTGAGAGAACCCAGTACTTC. Amino acid sequence: CASSPPERTQYF. The V call is TRBV12-3 or TRBV12-4, the J call TRBJ2-5; D gene uncertain. The CDR3 contains 12 residues. V was clipped by 5 bases and J by 8 bases, with 12 bases between them.

There are many counts of this clonotype. The gene calls are TRBV27 and TRBJ2-3, with no clear D. V lost 3 bases and J 7 bases, leaving 5 bases between the germline ends. This CDR3 is built from 11 residues. Germline-derived CDR1 and CDR2 are MNHEY and SMNVEV (reference sequence). The CDR3 region is CASSLGNTQYF. CDR3 sequence (DNA): TGTGCCAGCAGTTTGGGGAATACGCAGTATTTT.

This rearrangement joins TRBV2 to TRBJ2-2; 7 bases map to TRBD1. CDR3 length: 13 residues. The V segment lost 6 bases and the J segment 6 bases; nucleotides outside the gene matches: 4. In germline, CDR1 is SNHLY, CDR2 FYNNEI. DNA of the CDR3: TGTGCCAGCAGGATACAGGGGCCCGGGGAGCTGTTTTTT. It encodes CASRIQGPGELFF.

V and J are TRBV7-6 and TRBJ2-5; tentatively, D is TRBD2 (5 bases). The end of the DNA aligns better with TRBJ2-7, so the J call may be wrong. From germline, CDR1 is SGHVS and CDR2 FNYEAQ. This CDR3 contains 15 residues. The CDR3 DNA reads as TGTGCCAGCAGCTTAGAACTAGTGGGCTTCGGCGAGCAGTACTTC. Translating it yields CASSLELVGFGEQYF.

J is TRBJ1-3 and V is TRBV3-1, with D unclear. Between the trimmed V and J ends, which lost 4 bases and 1 base, there was a span of 11 bases. This CDR3 region has 15 residues. Germline values: CDR1 LGHDT, CDR2 YNNKEL (reference sequence). The CDR3 coding sequence is TGTGCCAGCAGCCCATGGACTCTATCTGGAAACACCATATATTTT. It specifies CASSPWTLSGNTIYF.

This clonotype was detected a few times. This chain uses TRBV12-3 or TRBV12-4 with TRBJ2-6; tentatively, D is TRBD1 or TRBD2 (7 bases each). Trimming removed 5 bases from V and 3 bases from J, with 11 bases in between. CDR3 length: 15 residues. The CDR3 DNA is TGTGCCAGCAGTCCCAGGGGGGGTGGGGCCAACGTCCTGACTTTC. It is translated as CASSPRGGGANVLTF.

This clonotype was detected ten times or more. This chain joins TRBV9 and TRBJ2-1, with D perhaps TRBD2 (6 bases). This CDR3 comprises 14 residues. The germline gives CDR1 SGDLS, CDR2 YYNGEE. Trimming took off 8 bases at V and 4 bases at J, with 16 bases between the two ends. The CDR3 DNA is TGTGCCAGTAGTGTGGGCGGGGTATACAATGAGCAGTTCTTC. Its protein is CASSVGGVYNEQFF.

This chain links TRBV25-1 with TRBJ2-7, with 10 bases lining up with TRBD1. The CDR3 consists of 14 residues. CDR1 and CDR2 (germline): MGHDK, SYGVNS. Unmatched junction bases numbered 8, after V lost 7 bases and J lost 5 bases. The CDR3 reads CASNRGQGSHEQYF. As DNA, the CDR3 is TGTGCCAGCAATCGGGGACAGGGGAGCCACGAGCAGTACTTC.

The chain has TRBV20-1 and TRBJ1-6; D is undetermined. The CDR3 covers 13 residues. The germline V gene encodes CDR1 DFQATT and CDR2 SNEGSKA (reference sequence). Between the trimmed V and J ends, which lost 1 base and 6 bases, there was a span of 7 bases. The CDR3 spells CSARAQCNSPLHF. CDR3 nucleotide sequence: TGCAGTGCTAGAGCACAGTGTAATTCACCCCTCCACTTT.

This clonotype was picked up a small number of times. The chain joins TRBV12-3 or TRBV12-4 to TRBJ2-3, with 14 bases fitting TRBD2. This CDR3 is built from 16 residues. Trimming removed 5 bases from V and 7 bases from J; junction bases left unmatched: 8. CDR3 region: CASSPETSGRGHTQYF. The CDR3 DNA sequence: TGTGCCAGCAGTCCGGAGACTAGCGGGAGGGGGCATACGCAGTATTTT.

The rearrangement links TRBV4-1 to TRBJ2-1, with D unclear. V was trimmed by 5 bases and J by 2 bases, leaving 7 bases between them. Germline V lookup: CDR1 MGHRA, CDR2 YSYEKL. The CDR3 length is 13 residues. CDR3 nucleotides: TGCGCCAGCAGCGTCTCCCCCTACAATGAGCAGTTCTTC. It specifies CASSVSPYNEQFF.

This chain connects TRBV14 to TRBJ2-1, with 9 bases that match TRBD1. There are 21 residues in the CDR3. V lost 0 bases, J lost 0 bases, and 15 bases stayed unmatched. CDR1 SGHDN and CDR2 FVKESK come from the germline V gene. The CDR3 here is CASSQDQGTYRGLSSYNEQFF. CDR3 nucleotide sequence: TGTGCCAGCAGCCAAGATCAGGGGACCTACAGGGGGCTAAGCTCCTACAATGAGCAGTTCTTC.

In nucleotides, the CDR3 is TGCAGTGCGGAGACCCGGGACAGGAGCGATGAGCAGTTCTTC. It translates to CSAETRDRSDEQFF. The chain links TRBV20-1 to TRBJ2-1; 8 bases are shared with TRBD1. The CDR3 runs 14 residues. Germline CDR1 reads DFQATT; CDR2 reads SNEGSKA (reference sequence). V dropped 6 bases and J dropped 8; count of bases not matched to a gene: 12.

The rearrangement links TRBV20-1 to TRBJ1-5, with no clear D. Per germline, CDR1 DFQATT and CDR2 SNEGSKA (reference sequence). Deletions cut 1 base from V and 6 bases from J, with 13 bases between. The CDR3 loop spans 14 amino acids. The CDR3 loop reads CSARGHPAVQPQHF. DNA for the CDR3: TGCAGTGCTAGAGGCCACCCGGCGGTTCAGCCCCAGCATTTT.

This chain links TRBV7-2 with TRBJ1-4, with D unresolved. The CDR3 sequence is 15 residues long. CDR1 is SGHTA and CDR2 is FQGNSA in the germline V gene. V dropped 3 bases and J dropped 7 bases, with 15 bases sitting between them. The CDR3 DNA is TGTGCCAGCAGCTTGACGCCGGGTGGGGTTGAAAAACTGTTTTTT. Residues: CASSLTPGGVEKLFF.

This clonotype was detected once. The gene calls are TRBV10-3 and TRBJ1-1, with a tentative D call TRBD1 (5 bases). Deletions cut 0 bases from V and 1 base from J, with 12 bases between. Looked up from germline, CDR1 is ENHRY and CDR2 is SYGVKD. The CDR3 covers 16 residues. CDR3 DNA: TGTGCCATCAGTGAGTCGTGGACAAGGGGGAACACTGAAGCTTTCTTT. It translates to CAISESWTRGNTEAFF.

V gene TRBV11-2 combines with J gene TRBJ2-3; D gene unclear. The V gene's germline CDR1 is SGHAT and CDR2 FQNNGV. CDR3 size: 15 residues. V lost 5 bases, J lost 3 bases, and 15 bases lay in between. The CDR3 sequence: CASSPVWGLTDTQYF. The DNA for the CDR3 is TGTGCCAGCAGCCCCGTTTGGGGATTAACAGATACGCAGTATTTT.

The rearrangement links TRBV2 to TRBJ2-1, with D maybe TRBD1 (6 bases). CDR3 length: 16 residues. Trimming left V 7 bases short and J 6 bases short, with 22 bases between. Germline CDR1 and CDR2: SNHLY and FYNNEI. The chain's CDR3 is CASNLIRDTKPNEQFF. Here the CDR3 DNA reads TGTGCCAGCAATCTAATCCGGGACACCAAACCCAATGAGCAGTTCTTC.

The gene calls are TRBV10-3 and TRBJ2-5; 13 nucleotides line up with TRBD2. Germline CDR1 is ENHRY and CDR2 is SYGVKD. Trimming at V came to 4 bases and at J to 1 base, leaving 3 bases not matched to a gene. This CDR3 is 16 amino acids long. The CDR3 region is CAISGGLAGSQETQYF. CDR3 nucleotide sequence: TGTGCCATCAGTGGGGGACTAGCGGGAAGCCAAGAGACCCAGTACTTC.

The CDR3 sequence: CASSRERGVREQYF. The CDR3 DNA is TGTGCCAGCAGCCGAGAGCGGGGGGTCCGCGAGCAGTACTTC. This sequence joins TRBV5-4 and TRBJ2-7; 9 bases are a match to TRBD2. Germline loops: CDR1 SGHNT, CDR2 YYREEE (reference sequence). The CDR3 totals 14 residues. Trimming cost V 4 bases and J 6 bases; bases outside gene matches: 8.

In the case of this clonotype: A junction end diverges from the germline sequence, so it may reflect a read error. CDR3 sequence: CASSSAGTENSPPHF. CDR3 nucleotides: TGTGCCAGCAGCTCAGCCGGGACAGAGAATTCACCCCCCCACTTT. The J gene is TRBJ1-6, the V gene TRBV7-2, with 7 bases identical to TRBD1. The germline V gene encodes CDR1 SGHTA and CDR2 FQGNSA. The CDR3 runs to 15 residues.

The rearrangement uses TRBV4-1 and TRBJ2-1; TRBD2 matches at 7 bases. This CDR3 contains 19 residues. Germline V gene sequence: CDR1 MGHRA, CDR2 YSYEKL. Unmatched junction bases numbered 15, after V lost 4 bases and J lost 0 bases. DNA for the CDR3: TGCGCCAGCAGCCTCGTAAGGCTAGCGGCGACCAACTCCTACAATGAGCAGTTCTTC. The encoded protein is CASSLVRLAATNSYNEQFF.